This TCR beta chain was retrieved from a study of cytomegalovirus exposure and HLA in healthy donors. V lost 0 bases, J lost 0 bases, and 8 bases lay in between. The CDR3 has 15 residues. CDR1 is KGHSH, CDR2 LQKENI, per germline. Primers included in the PCR were 60 Vbeta and 13 Jbeta primers. Sequenced by immunoSEQ multiplex PCR; TCRdb stores in-frame clones only, minus some. The table records 210,000 or so clones, roughly 83% of them present only once. Sequenced input: PBMCs. This sequence joins TRBV18 and TRBJ1-1; D gene ambiguous. The receptor comes from a girl between 5 and 17 years old in good health and CMV-seronegative. The CDR3 loop is CASSPPSGLNTEAFF. The CDR3 coding sequence is TGTGCCAGCTCACCACCGTCCGGGTTGAACACTGAAGCTTTCTTT.